The 4 T cell receptor beta chains below were found in one sample sequenced in a study of memory CD4+ T cells and cytomegalovirus serostatus. Single viable CD3+CD4+CD8-CD45RO+ cells were sorted as the memory CD4+ T cells. Sequencing was performed with immunoSEQ multiplex PCR; in TCRdb, only in-frame clones are kept and a portion is missing. The sample has tens of thousands of clones; 79% are singletons. The sequenced sample was memory CD4+ T cells from blood. The source is an adult in good health and CMV-seronegative.

The chain links TRBV4-2 to TRBJ2-3, with D unclear. The length of the CDR3 is 15 residues. The germline gives CDR1 LGHNA, CDR2 YNFKEQ. Trimming shortened V by 0 bases and J by 2 bases, and 9 bases separated the two germline ends. The CDR3 bases are TGTGCCAGCAGCCAAGATCTTCGCATCACAGATACGCAGTATTTT. Translated: CASSQDLRITDTQYF.

The chain recombines TRBV10-3 with TRBJ2-7; 9 bases agree with TRBD2. Germline V CDR1 and CDR2: ENHRY, SYGVKD. V trimming: 4 bases; J trimming: 2 bases; junction bases outside the gene matches: 12. This CDR3 region has 17 residues. CDR3 protein: CAISGVNLAGITYEQYF. The DNA of the CDR3 is TGTGCCATCAGTGGGGTCAACCTAGCGGGGATAACCTACGAGCAGTACTTC.

In its sample, this clone was seen once. The V and J genes are TRBV2 and TRBJ1-3; 7 positions match TRBD1. V shed 5 bases and J 2 bases; nucleotides not matched to a gene: 6. The CDR3 consists of 15 residues. Looked up from germline, CDR1 is SNHLY and CDR2 is FYNNEI. The CDR3 spells CASSRDRYTGNTIYF. The DNA of the CDR3 is TGTGCCAGCAGTAGGGACAGATATACTGGAAACACCATATATTTT.

The chain has TRBV30 and TRBJ1-1; 8 bases are shared with TRBD1. The V gene's germline CDR1 is GTSNPN and CDR2 SVGIG (reference sequence). CDR3 length: 13 amino acids. V lost 5 bases, J lost 4 bases, and 6 bases stayed unmatched. This CDR3 is CAWGQGAGTEAFF. The CDR3 nucleotides are TGTGCCTGGGGCCAGGGGGCAGGCACTGAAGCTTTCTTT.